This note documents a single T cell receptor beta chain sequence. Its antigen is as yet unknown. These data belong to a study of shared clonotypes between healthy human individuals. Study-level results: Memory subsets generally showed smaller estimated richness than naive subsets did. Rarefaction indicated that sorted-subset sequencing remained incomplete although depth was large. The study found lower generation probabilities in non-shared clonotypes than in those shared by all four donors.

Assay: immunoSEQ multiplex PCR; the TCRdb copy retains only in-frame clones and omits some. The data hold over a million clones, with just under 99% observed a single time. Caucasian adults living in Nashville, Tennessee, provided all samples. The CDR3 spans 14 residues. Sequenced material: naive CD4+ T cells sorted from blood. Noted subset: CD45RA+ positively selected. The TCR was taken from a young man in good health. The V gene is TRBV21-1, the J gene TRBJ1-1; TRBD1 is taken as the D call from the table, unchecked against the DNA. TRBV21-1 is listed as a pseudogene. Here the CDR3 DNA reads TGTGCCAGCAGCAAAGCGACAATGAACACTGAAGCTTTCTTT. Protein: CASSKATMNTEAFF.